This T cell receptor beta chain was retrieved from a study of early T cells in non-severe SARS-CoV-2 infection. This CDR3 region has 15 residues. In germline, CDR1 is SGHKS, CDR2 YYEKEE (reference sequence). V lost 2 bases and J lost 4, with 13 bases in between. From the 5' RACE reads, TCRdb called clonotypes with MiXCR, one entry per CDR3 protein. The data show about 64,000 distinct CDR3 sequences, roughly 13% seen once. Many counts were recorded for this clonotype. This receptor was obtained from an adult who was a healthcare worker with PCR-confirmed SARS-CoV-2 infection or an uninfected control (not recorded which). The starting material was whole blood, obtained at baseline. The chain has TRBV5-5 and TRBJ2-1; no reliable D call. DNA of the CDR3: TGTGCCAGCAGCTTCGGCCAGAGAGAATACAATGAGCAGTTCTTC. This translates into CASSFGQREYNEQFF.